The clone carrying this T cell receptor beta chain was seen at least ten times. This record belongs to a study of human T cells and chemical hapten exposure. Time point reported: healthy volunteer bleed at 6 weeks. Extraction yielded total RNA from whole blood (unfractionated). Per the germline V gene, CDR1 is KGHDR and CDR2 is SFDVKD. J lost 3 bases, V lost 8 bases, and 7 bases had no gene match. The CDR3 contains 15 residues. TCRdb passed the RACE reads through MiXCR, listing each CDR3 protein once. In the table there are about 65,000 distinct CDR3 sequences, about 6.5% of which are singletons. The sample taken for sequencing was whole blood. The chain employs TRBV24-1 and TRBJ1-2; 11 nucleotides match TRBD1. The source of this sequence is a female donor in good health. Some clones in this sample may be carry-over from other donors' samples. In DNA, the CDR3 is TGTGCCACCACTGCCGGGACAGGGGGTGACTATGGCTACACCTTC. Its protein product is CATTAGTGGDYGYTF.